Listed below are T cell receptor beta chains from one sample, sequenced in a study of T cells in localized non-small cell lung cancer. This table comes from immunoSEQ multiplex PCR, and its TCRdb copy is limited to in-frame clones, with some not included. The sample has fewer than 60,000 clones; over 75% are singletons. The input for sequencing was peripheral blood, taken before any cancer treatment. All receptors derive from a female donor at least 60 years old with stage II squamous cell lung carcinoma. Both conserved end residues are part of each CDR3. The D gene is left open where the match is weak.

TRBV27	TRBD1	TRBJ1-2	CASSLTPFGTTGTGYTF
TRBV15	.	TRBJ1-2	CATSRGDMMYGYTF
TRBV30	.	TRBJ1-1	CAWSAGNTEAFF
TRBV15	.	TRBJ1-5	CATSREAYSNQPQHF
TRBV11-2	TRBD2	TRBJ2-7	CASSFASGGAAAYEQYF
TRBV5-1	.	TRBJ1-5	CASSPGTDNQPQHF
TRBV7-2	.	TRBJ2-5	CASGNGGAPQETQYF
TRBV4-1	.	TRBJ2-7	CASSQEDSDEQYF
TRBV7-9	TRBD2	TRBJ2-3	CASSPLAGGPSDTQYF
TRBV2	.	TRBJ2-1	CASSSLGARYNEQFF
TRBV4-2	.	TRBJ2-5	CASSQDHEHTGQETQYF
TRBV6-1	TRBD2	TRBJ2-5	CATTPGAGGLETQYF
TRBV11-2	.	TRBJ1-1	CASSANGGLDTEAFF
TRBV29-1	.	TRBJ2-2	CSAEAVGLTGELFF
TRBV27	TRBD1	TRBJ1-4	CASSRQGVNEKLFF
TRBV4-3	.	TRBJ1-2	CASSLRQVNYGYTF
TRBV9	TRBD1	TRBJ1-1	CASSWDSSNTEAFF
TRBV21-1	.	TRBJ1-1	CASADPNTEAFF
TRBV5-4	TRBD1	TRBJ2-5	CASSSQGNEETQYF
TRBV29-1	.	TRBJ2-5	CSVEVFGAWETQYF
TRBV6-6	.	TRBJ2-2	CATLGTGTSGAGELFF
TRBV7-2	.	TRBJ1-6	CASSFSRGNSPLHF